The sequence of this TCR beta chain was determined in a study of human thymus T cells. Healthy Finnish infants having corrective surgery for congenital heart defects served as donors. A roughly 0.45-1 mL peripheral blood aliquot was taken intraoperatively from four of eight donors. All available leukocytes, rather than a set cell count, yielded the blood DNA. Concerning this clone itself: Its antigen is currently unknown.

Profiled with immunoSEQ multiplex PCR; TCRdb holds only in-frame clones, not every one. The table has approximately 46,000 clones, roughly 94% seen once. The germline V and J ends were trimmed by 5 bases and 4 bases, with 15 bases remaining between them. The CDR3 loop spans 14 amino acids. Germline-derived CDR1 and CDR2 are MNHEY and SMNVEV (reference sequence). Overall study findings and caveats: Repertoires from thymus and blood appeared to show biased V and J gene usage.

V usage is TRBV27 and J usage is TRBJ2-7; D is unclear. The sequence was collected from a girl under three years old with a congenital heart defect but otherwise immunologically healthy. The source material was blood. The DNA for the CDR3 is TGTGCCAGCAGTCCCGCGCCCGACCGGTACGAGCAGTACTTC. This translates into CASSPAPDRYEQYF.